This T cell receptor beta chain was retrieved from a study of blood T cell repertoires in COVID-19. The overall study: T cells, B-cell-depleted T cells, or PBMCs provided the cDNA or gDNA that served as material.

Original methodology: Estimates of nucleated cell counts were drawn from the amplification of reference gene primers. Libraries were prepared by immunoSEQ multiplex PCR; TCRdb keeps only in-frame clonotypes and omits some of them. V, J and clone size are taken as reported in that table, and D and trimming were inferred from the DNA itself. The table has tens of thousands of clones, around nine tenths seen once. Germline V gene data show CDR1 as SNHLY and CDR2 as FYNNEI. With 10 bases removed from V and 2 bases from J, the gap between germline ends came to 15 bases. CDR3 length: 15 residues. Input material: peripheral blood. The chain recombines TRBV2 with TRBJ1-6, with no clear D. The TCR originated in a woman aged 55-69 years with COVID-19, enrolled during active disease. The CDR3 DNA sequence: TGTGCCACCTCCCCGAGGGAGGCCTATAATTCACCCCTCCACTTT. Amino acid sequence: CATSPREAYNSPLHF.